The 16 T cell receptor beta chains listed next were all sequenced from one sample in a study of T-cell memory formation after mild COVID-19. TCRdb itself ran the 5' RACE reads through MiXCR, one entry per CDR3 protein. The sample has around 200,000 distinct CDR3 sequences; around 18% are singletons. The specimen sequenced was PBMCs or a T cell subset sorted from them (not recorded which). Receptors originate from a man younger than 30 who had mild COVID-19 (a few samples of this study predate the infection). Cell type and time point are not known.

The chain combines TRBV29-1 with TRBJ2-2; 9 bases are a match to TRBD2. The CDR3 covers 16 residues. After removal of 4 bases from V and 4 bases from J, the junction contained 10 bases not matched to a gene. Germline V gene data show CDR1 as SQVTM and CDR2 as ANQGSEA. The CDR3 DNA is TGCAGCGTTGGGCTAGCGGGAACCCCAAGCACCGGGGAGCTGTTTTTT. This sequence encodes CSVGLAGTPSTGELFF.

This clonotype appeared a few times. The V gene is TRBV7-2, the J gene TRBJ2-1; D gene uncertain. With 5 bases removed from V and 2 bases from J, the gap between germline ends came to 13 bases. CDR1 SGHTA and CDR2 FQGNSA come from the germline V gene. The CDR3 extends over 15 amino acids. The CDR3 nucleotides read TGTGCCAGCAGCCCACAACCGAGTCCCTACAATGAGCAGTTCTTC. Translated, it gives CASSPQPSPYNEQFF.

The V call is TRBV5-4, the J call TRBJ2-3; D may be TRBD1 (5 bases). This CDR3 has 13 amino acids. Trimming shortened V by 5 bases and J by 1 base, and 8 bases separated the two germline ends. Per the germline V gene, CDR1 is SGHNT and CDR2 is YYREEE (reference sequence). The CDR3 here is CASSGAGTDTQYF. The CDR3 bases are TGTGCCAGCAGTGGGGCCGGCACAGATACGCAGTATTTT.

The V call is TRBV29-1, the J call TRBJ2-5, with 12 positions matching TRBD2. This CDR3 is 15 amino acids long. The germline V gene encodes CDR1 SQVTM and CDR2 ANQGSEA. V gave up 2 bases and J gave up 4 bases; unmatched junction bases: 5. For the CDR3, the DNA is TGCAGCGTTGAAAGGCTAGCGGGGGGGGCAGAGACCCAGTACTTC. Translated: CSVERLAGGAETQYF.

This clonotype has just a few counts. The CDR3 DNA follows: TGTGCCAGCAGCCCCCGCGGGGTGACCACCGGGGAGCTGTTTTTT. This translates into CASSPRGVTTGELFF. The chain combines TRBV7-9 with TRBJ2-2, with TRBD2 as a possible D gene (6 bases). This CDR3 is 15 amino acids long. V was trimmed by 5 bases and J by 4 bases, leaving 14 bases between them. CDR1 is SEHNR and CDR2 is FQNEAQ in the germline V gene (reference sequence).

The J gene is TRBJ2-5, the V gene TRBV7-2; the match to TRBD2 covers 9 bases. V lost 5 bases to trimming and J lost 4 bases; unmatched junction nucleotides: 14. The CDR3 extends over 17 amino acids. Germline V lookup: CDR1 SGHTA, CDR2 FQGNSA. This chain's CDR3 is CASSHGGLYSGGETQYF. The DNA of the CDR3 is TGTGCCAGCAGCCATGGGGGCCTGTATAGCGGGGGAGAGACCCAGTACTTC. Together with reference TRBV7-2 and TRBJ2-5, the CDR3 gives the full variable domain: GAGVSQSPSNKVTEKGKDVELRCDPISGHTALYWYRQSLGQGLEFLIYFQGNSAPDKSGLPSDRFSAERTGGSVSTLTIQRTQQEDSAVYLCASSHGGLYSGGETQYFGPGTRLLVL.

This clonotype occurred a few times. This chain joins TRBV14 and TRBJ1-1; unclear D gene. Germline V gene lookup returns CDR1 SGHDN and CDR2 FVKESK. V lost 3 bases, J lost 4 bases, and 9 bases lay in between. This CDR3 contains 13 residues. For the CDR3, the DNA is TGTGCCAGCAGCCAGAACCTGGGCACTGAAGCTTTCTTT. Its translation is CASSQNLGTEAFF.

Only a few counts were recorded for this clonotype. CDR3 in DNA: TGTGCCAGCAGCCGATCGATAGCGGGGGGGCCCGAGGAGCAGTTCTTC. It codes for CASSRSIAGGPEEQFF. The chain uses TRBV11-2 and TRBJ2-1, with TRBD2 matching 11 bases. V lost 5 bases, J lost 10 bases, and 13 bases stayed unmatched. Germline CDR1 SGHAT, CDR2 FQNNGV. CDR3 length equals 16 residues.

This clonotype was counted only a few times. V usage is TRBV12-3 or TRBV12-4 and J usage is TRBJ1-1; D is unresolved. Trimming removed 6 bases from V and 2 bases from J, with 4 bases in between. There are 11 residues in the CDR3. CDR3 coding DNA: TGTGCCAGCAGGATTAACACTGAAGCTTTCTTT. This translates into CASRINTEAFF.

V usage is TRBV6-1 and J usage is TRBJ2-2, with D possibly TRBD2 on 7 matching bases. Trimming left V 7 bases short and J 5 bases short, with 26 bases between. This CDR3 spans 18 amino acids. Germline CDR1 MNHNS, CDR2 SASEGT. CDR3 amino acids: CASIPPQGRARETGELFF. DNA of the CDR3: TGTGCCAGCATACCCCCCCAGGGGCGGGCGCGGGAGACCGGGGAGCTGTTTTTT.

V gene TRBV12-5 combines with J gene TRBJ1-1, with a tentative D call TRBD1 (6 bases). V was clipped by 9 bases and J by 0 bases, with 8 bases between them. There are 12 residues in the CDR3. The V gene's germline CDR1 is LGHNT and CDR2 FRNRAP. CDR3 loop: CARDSMNTEAFF. DNA of the CDR3: TGTGCTAGGGACAGTATGAACACTGAAGCTTTCTTT. Looking up the rest from reference TRBV12-5 and TRBJ1-1 gives the full variable domain: DARVTQTPRHKVTEMGQEVTMRCQPILGHNTVFWYRQTMMQGLELLAYFRNRAPLDDSGMPKDRFSAEMPDATLATLKIQPSEPRDSAVYFCARDSMNTEAFFGQGTRLTVV.

This clonotype was seen a handful of times. The V gene is TRBV5-6, the J gene TRBJ2-5; 8 bases fit TRBD1. Unmatched junction bases numbered 8, after V lost 0 bases and J lost 4 bases. CDR3 length: 16 amino acids. CDR1 is SGHDT and CDR2 is YYEEEE in the germline V gene. The CDR3 here is CASSLEAHTGGETQYF. DNA for the CDR3: TGTGCCAGCAGCTTGGAAGCCCACACAGGGGGAGAGACCCAGTACTTC.

The chain is built from TRBV6-2 or TRBV6-3 and TRBJ2-7, with D unresolved. The CDR3 runs to 15 residues. V lost 0 bases and J lost 3, with 12 bases in between. Germline CDR1 is MNHEY and CDR2 is SVGEGT. The CDR3 reads CASSYSIPEFYEQYF. Written as DNA, the CDR3 is TGTGCCAGCAGTTACTCTATCCCAGAGTTCTACGAGCAGTACTTC.

V gene TRBV28 combines with J gene TRBJ2-2; 12 nucleotides agree with TRBD2. This CDR3 region has 16 residues. J gave up 2 bases and V 10 bases, and 8 bases lay outside the gene matches. Germline lookup yields CDR1 MDHEN and CDR2 SYDVKM. The CDR3 region is CAIGGLAGLNTGELFF. The CDR3 DNA follows: TGTGCCATCGGAGGACTAGCGGGGCTTAACACCGGGGAGCTGTTTTTT.

This clonotype came up a few times. The rearrangement uses TRBV3-1 and TRBJ1-1; D gene unclear. Germline V CDR1 and CDR2: LGHDT, YNNKEL (reference sequence). V was shortened by 2 bases and J by 2 bases, with 6 bases between the two germline ends. The CDR3 sequence is 13 residues long. CDR3 nucleotide sequence: TGTGCCAGCAGCCAAAGGCCAAACACTGAAGCTTTCTTT. Its protein product is CASSQRPNTEAFF.

V gene TRBV6-2 or TRBV6-3 combines with J gene TRBJ2-7; D gene ambiguous. Per germline, CDR1 MNHEY and CDR2 SVGEGT. CDR3 length: 13 residues. V shed 7 bases and J shed 7 bases, with 17 bases lying between them. The CDR3 DNA follows: TGTGCCAGCACCAACCCGAGTCGGAAGGAGCAGTACGTC. Its protein is CASTNPSRKEQYV.